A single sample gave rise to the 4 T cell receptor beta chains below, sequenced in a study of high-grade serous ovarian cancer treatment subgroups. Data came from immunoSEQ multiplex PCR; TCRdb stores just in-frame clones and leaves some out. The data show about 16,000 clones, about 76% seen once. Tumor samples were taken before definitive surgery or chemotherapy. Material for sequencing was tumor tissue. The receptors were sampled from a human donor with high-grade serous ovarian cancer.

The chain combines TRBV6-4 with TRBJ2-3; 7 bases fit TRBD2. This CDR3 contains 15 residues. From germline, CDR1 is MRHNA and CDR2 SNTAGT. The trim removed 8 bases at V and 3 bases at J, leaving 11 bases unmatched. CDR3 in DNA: TGTGCCAGCGCGAGCGGGGCCGGAGGAACAGATACGCAGTATTTT. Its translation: CASASGAGGTDTQYF.

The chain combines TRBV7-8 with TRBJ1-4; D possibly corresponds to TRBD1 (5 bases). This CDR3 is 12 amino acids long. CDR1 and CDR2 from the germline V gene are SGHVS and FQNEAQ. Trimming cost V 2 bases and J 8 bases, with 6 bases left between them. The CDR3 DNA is TGTGCCAGCAGCTTAAACAGGGAAAAACTGTTTTTT. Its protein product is CASSLNREKLFF.

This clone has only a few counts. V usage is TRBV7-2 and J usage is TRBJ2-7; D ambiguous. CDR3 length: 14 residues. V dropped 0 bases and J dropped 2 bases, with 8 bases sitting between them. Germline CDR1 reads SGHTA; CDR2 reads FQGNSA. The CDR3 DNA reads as TGTGCCAGCAGCTTAGCGTTTCTAGCCTACGAGCAGTACTTC. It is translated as CASSLAFLAYEQYF.

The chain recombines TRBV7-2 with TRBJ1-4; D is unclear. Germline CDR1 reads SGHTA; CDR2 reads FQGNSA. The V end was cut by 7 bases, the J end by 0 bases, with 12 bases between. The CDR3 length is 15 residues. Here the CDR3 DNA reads TGTGCCAGCACCCCGCGGACTGCAACTAATGAAAAACTGTTTTTT. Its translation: CASTPRTATNEKLFF.